This T cell receptor (beta chain) was observed in a study of blood T cell repertoires in COVID-19. Study as a whole: Both acute and convalescent COVID-19 samples were obtained from the United States, Italy and Spain. T cells, B-cell-depleted T cells, or PBMCs supplied cDNA or gDNA.

V was pared by 11 bases and J by 7 bases, with 17 bases between. The CDR3 loop spans 13 amino acids. Per germline, CDR1 SNHLY and CDR2 FYNNEI. In the original processing: Reference gene primers were amplified, and this amplification served to estimate nucleated cell counts. TCRdb's copy holds only in-frame clones and misses some; the assay was immunoSEQ multiplex PCR. D and trimming were read from the DNA, whereas the V and J calls and clone size are those reported in that table. The table has 85,000 to 120,000 clones, approximately 80% seen once. V gene TRBV2 combines with J gene TRBJ1-4; D uncertain. Sequenced material: peripheral blood. The sequence derives from a man in his 60s with active or convalescent COVID-19. This CDR3 is CAAVGVEVEKLFF. The CDR3 nucleotides are TGTGCCGCGGTCGGCGTTGAGGTTGAAAAACTGTTTTTT.